These T cell receptor beta chains were read from a single sample in a study of blood T cell repertoires in COVID-19. The protocol was immunoSEQ multiplex PCR, while the TCRdb copy is restricted to in-frame clones and leaves out a portion. This sample has fewer than 200,000 clones, with about 90% found just once. Specimen: PBMCs or T cells enriched from blood (not recorded which). The receptors come from a woman aged 18 to 35 who had recovered from COVID-19. CDR3s leave out the opening cysteine and the closing phenylalanine or tryptophan. Each record gives: CDR3 protein, V gene.

ASSYDSYGYT | TRBV5-1
ASSRAYEQY | TRBV11-2
ASSALGLENTQY | TRBV9
ASSPTLSSYNEQF | TRBV9
ASDGDRSISYEQY | TRBV27
ASSLIFGRAQNWDQY | TRBV7-8
ASSWGTSGSNEQF | TRBV6-5
ASSWGQGGNQPQH | TRBV5-1
ASSLAPQGPLGGEQF | TRBV5-4
ASSSFGLAGIGELF | TRBV7-2
ASRDQGNPNTEAF | TRBV10-1
ASPRTDKNTGELF | TRBV7-9
ASSLGGTGLF | TRBV7-2
ASSFARYSYEQY | TRBV5-6
ASSLGGLPETQY | TRBV7-9
ASSPAGGVSYEQY | TRBV18
ASSTRLGRAYQPQH | TRBV28
ASSTEGHQEPYNEQF | TRBV27
ASSQGLAGREQY | TRBV14
ASSLGGTGTLH | TRBV28
ASSFRGNRGDRVGYEQY | TRBV5-1
ASSPPGDNSPLH | TRBV7-8